These 5 T cell receptor beta chains were all obtained from the same sample, sequenced in a study of blood T cell repertoires in COVID-19. Using immunoSEQ multiplex PCR, the repertoire was profiled, and TCRdb retains in-frame clones only, with some absent. The sample has fewer than 100,000 clones; around nine tenths are singletons. Sequencing was done on a sample of peripheral blood. Receptors were obtained from a man aged 50 to 59 with acute or convalescent COVID-19.

This chain connects TRBV5-6 to TRBJ2-1; TRBD1 aligns across 10 bases. The germline gives CDR1 SGHDT, CDR2 YYEEEE. The CDR3 contains 14 residues. V lost 4 bases to trimming and J lost 6 bases; unmatched junction nucleotides: 4. The CDR3 is CASSRQGAGNEQFF. The CDR3 DNA sequence: TGTGCCAGCAGCCGACAGGGGGCCGGCAATGAGCAGTTCTTC.

J is TRBJ2-2 and V is TRBV29-1, with TRBD2 identical over 15 bases. CDR3 length: 17 amino acids. Germline lookup yields CDR1 SQVTM and CDR2 ANQGSEA. The trim removed 3 bases at V and 4 bases at J, leaving 6 bases unmatched. The CDR3 DNA follows: TGCAGCGTTGAGGATAGGACTAGCGGGAGGGTCACCGGGGAGCTGTTTTTT. Translation: CSVEDRTSGRVTGELFF.

This rearrangement joins TRBV5-1 to TRBJ2-3, with TRBD1 identical over 9 bases. The CDR3 runs to 16 residues. Germline loops: CDR1 SGHRS, CDR2 YFSETQ. Germline trimming cut 4 bases from V and 3 bases from J; bases unmatched to any gene: 9. CDR3 nucleotide sequence: TGCGCCAGCAGCCCTGGCGACAGGGGGAGAACAGATACGCAGTATTTT. Amino acid sequence: CASSPGDRGRTDTQYF.

The chain joins TRBV7-2 to TRBJ2-5; 7 nucleotides match TRBD2. The CDR3 has 15 amino acids. V trimming: 5 bases; J trimming: 5 bases; junction bases outside the gene matches: 11. Per germline, CDR1 SGHTA and CDR2 FQGNSA. CDR3 sequence: CASSTMGLSGETQYF. CDR3 DNA sequence: TGTGCCAGCAGCACGATGGGACTATCCGGGGAGACCCAGTACTTC.

Here the CDR3 DNA reads TGTGCCAGCAGTTACGGGGCAGAGAGCAATCAGCCCCAGCATTTT. Translation: CASSYGAESNQPQHF. The chain employs TRBV6-5 and TRBJ1-5; D possibly corresponds to TRBD1 (5 bases). Germline V gene sequence: CDR1 MNHEY, CDR2 SVGAGI. The CDR3 extends over 15 amino acids. The V end was cut by 2 bases, the J end by 1 base, with 9 bases between.